This T cell receptor (beta chain) is drawn from a study of identical twins. cDNA carried unique molecular identifiers, and a universal primer site was added by template switching. TCRdb ran MiXCR on the 5' RACE reads and lists one entry per CDR3 protein. The table shows 500,000 or so distinct CDR3 sequences, with 13% to 15% occurring only once. Study-wide findings and caveats: Conclusions were based on cross-sectional statistical analysis, without following the same donors. Surplus twin overlap in beta out-of-frame sequences was less pronounced. For cord blood, abundant beta clonotypes had fewer insertions, unlike memory repertoires, which showed none.

Turning to this clonotype: Its antigen is still unknown.

From germline, CDR1 is LGHNA and CDR2 YNFKEQ. V shed 3 bases and J shed 4 bases, with 18 bases lying between them. The CDR3 extends over 17 amino acids. The same sample was also studied in work on yellow fever vaccine responses in identical twins.

The TCR was taken from a woman between 18 and 29 years old in good health. The chain has TRBV4-2 and TRBJ2-2; D is possibly TRBD1 or TRBD2 (5 bases each). Sequencing was done on a sample of CD4+ T cells sorted from blood. The CDR3 protein is CASSHPQLGVSTGELFF. In nucleotides, the CDR3 is TGTGCCAGCAGCCACCCCCAGCTGGGGGTGAGCACCGGGGAGCTGTTTTTT.